One T cell receptor beta chain is described in this entry. Sequencing was performed with immunoSEQ multiplex PCR; in TCRdb, only in-frame clones are kept and a portion is missing. The repertoire has about 200,000 clones, 85% to 90% of them found once; the top ten carry 0.65% to 0.95%. This sample was included in a study of blood T cell repertoires in COVID-19. The V segment lost 6 bases and the J segment 0 bases; nucleotides outside the gene matches: 1. CDR3 length: 13 residues. Germline V gene data show CDR1 as KGHSH and CDR2 as LQKENI. The TCR originated in a woman in her seventies with acute or convalescent COVID-19. The sequenced material came from peripheral blood. The chain has TRBV18 and TRBJ1-1, with TRBD1 matching over 7 bases. The CDR3 loop is CASSGQMNTEAFF. CDR3 in DNA: TGTGCCAGCTCGGGACAGATGAACACTGAAGCTTTCTTT.